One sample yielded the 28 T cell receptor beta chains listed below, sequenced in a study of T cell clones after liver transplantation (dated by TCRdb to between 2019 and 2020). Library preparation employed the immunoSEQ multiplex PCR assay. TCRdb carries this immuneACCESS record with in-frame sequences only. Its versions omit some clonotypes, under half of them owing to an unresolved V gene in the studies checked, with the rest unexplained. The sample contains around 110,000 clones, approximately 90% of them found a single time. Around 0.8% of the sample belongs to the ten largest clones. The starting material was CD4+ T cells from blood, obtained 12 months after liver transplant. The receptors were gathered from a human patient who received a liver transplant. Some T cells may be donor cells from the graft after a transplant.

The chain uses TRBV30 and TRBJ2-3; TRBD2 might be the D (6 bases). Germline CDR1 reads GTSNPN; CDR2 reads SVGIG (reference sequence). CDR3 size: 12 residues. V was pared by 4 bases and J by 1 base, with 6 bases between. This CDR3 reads CAWTSGTDTQYF. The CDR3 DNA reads TGTGCCTGGACTAGCGGCACAGATACGCAGTATTTT.

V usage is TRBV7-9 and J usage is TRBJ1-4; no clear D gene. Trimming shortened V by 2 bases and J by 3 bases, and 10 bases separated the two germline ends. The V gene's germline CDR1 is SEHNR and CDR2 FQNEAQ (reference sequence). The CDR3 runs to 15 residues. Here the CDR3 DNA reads TGTGCCAGCAGCTTATTAAGCACAGCTAATGAAAAACTGTTTTTT. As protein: CASSLLSTANEKLFF.

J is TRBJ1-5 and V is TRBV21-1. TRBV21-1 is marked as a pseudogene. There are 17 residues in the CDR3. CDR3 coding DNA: TGTGCCAGCAGCAATCTCGCTGAGAACCCAGGCAATCAGCCCCAGCATTTT. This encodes CASSNLAENPGNQPQHF.

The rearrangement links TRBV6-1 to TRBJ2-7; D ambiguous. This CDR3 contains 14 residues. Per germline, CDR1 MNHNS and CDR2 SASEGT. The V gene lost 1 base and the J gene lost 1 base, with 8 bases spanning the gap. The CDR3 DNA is TGTGCCAGCAGTGAAGGGCCGGGTTCCTACGAGCAGTACTTC. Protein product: CASSEGPGSYEQYF.

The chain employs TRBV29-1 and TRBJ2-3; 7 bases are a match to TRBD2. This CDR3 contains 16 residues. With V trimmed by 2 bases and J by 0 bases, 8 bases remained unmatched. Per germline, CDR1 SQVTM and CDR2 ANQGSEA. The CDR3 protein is CSVEPGLVHSTDTQYF. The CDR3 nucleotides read TGCAGCGTTGAACCCGGACTAGTTCATAGCACAGATACGCAGTATTTT.

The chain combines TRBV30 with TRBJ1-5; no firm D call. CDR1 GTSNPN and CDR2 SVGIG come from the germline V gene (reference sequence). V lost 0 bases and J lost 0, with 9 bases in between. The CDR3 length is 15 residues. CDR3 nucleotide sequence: TGTGCCTGGAGTGTTAGAGCCGGTAGCAATCAGCCCCAGCATTTT. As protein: CAWSVRAGSNQPQHF.

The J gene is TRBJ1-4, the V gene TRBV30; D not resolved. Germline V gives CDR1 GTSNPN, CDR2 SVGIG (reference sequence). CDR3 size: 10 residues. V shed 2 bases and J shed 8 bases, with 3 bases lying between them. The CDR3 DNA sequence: TGTGCCTGGAGTCACGAAAAACTGTTTTTT. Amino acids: CAWSHEKLFF.

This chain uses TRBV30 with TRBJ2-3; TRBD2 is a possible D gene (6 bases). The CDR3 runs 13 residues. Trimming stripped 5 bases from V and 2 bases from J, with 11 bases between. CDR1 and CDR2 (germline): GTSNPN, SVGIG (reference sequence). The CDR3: CAWAGGPTDTQYF. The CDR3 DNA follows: TGTGCCTGGGCCGGGGGACCCACAGATACGCAGTATTTT.

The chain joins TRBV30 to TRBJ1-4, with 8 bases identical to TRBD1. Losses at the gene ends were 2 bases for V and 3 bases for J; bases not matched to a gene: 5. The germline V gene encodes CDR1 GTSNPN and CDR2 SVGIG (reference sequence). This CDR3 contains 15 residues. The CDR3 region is CAWSTGQGANEKLFF. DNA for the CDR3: TGTGCCTGGAGTACTGGACAGGGAGCTAATGAAAAACTGTTTTTT. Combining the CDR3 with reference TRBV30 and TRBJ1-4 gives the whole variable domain SQTIHQWPATLVQPVGSPLSLECTVEGTSNPNLYWYRQAAGRGLQLLFYSVGIGQISSEVPQNLSASRPQDRQFILSSKKLLLSDSGFYLCAWSTGQGANEKLFFGSGTQLSVL.

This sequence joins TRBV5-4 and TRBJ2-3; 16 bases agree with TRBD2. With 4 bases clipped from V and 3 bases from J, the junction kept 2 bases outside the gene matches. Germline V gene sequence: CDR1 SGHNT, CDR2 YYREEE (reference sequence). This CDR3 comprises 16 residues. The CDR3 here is CASSGTSGRGTDTQYF. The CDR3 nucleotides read TGTGCCAGCAGCGGGACTAGCGGGAGGGGAACAGATACGCAGTATTTT.

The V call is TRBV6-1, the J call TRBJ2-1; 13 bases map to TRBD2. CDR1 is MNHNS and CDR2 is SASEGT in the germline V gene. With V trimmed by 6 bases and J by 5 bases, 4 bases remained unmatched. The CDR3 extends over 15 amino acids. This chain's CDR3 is CASSPTSGRDNEQFF. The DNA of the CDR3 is TGTGCCAGCAGCCCCACTAGCGGGAGGGACAATGAGCAGTTCTTC.

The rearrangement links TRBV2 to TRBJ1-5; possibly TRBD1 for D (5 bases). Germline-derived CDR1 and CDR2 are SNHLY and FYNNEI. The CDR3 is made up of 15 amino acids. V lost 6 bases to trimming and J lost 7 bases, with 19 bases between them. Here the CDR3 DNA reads TGTGCCAGCAGGAGGGGCGTTCCCGCCGGCCAGCCCCAGCATTTT. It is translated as CASRRGVPAGQPQHF.

For the CDR3, the DNA is TGTGCCAGTAGTACCCGGACAGTCTATGGCTACACCTTC. Protein sequence: CASSTRTVYGYTF. The chain is built from TRBV19 and TRBJ1-2; D is possibly TRBD1 (6 bases). The V end lost 4 bases, the J end lost 4 bases, and 10 bases lay between the germline ends. Looked up from germline, CDR1 is LNHDA and CDR2 is SQIVND (reference sequence). This CDR3 contains 13 residues.

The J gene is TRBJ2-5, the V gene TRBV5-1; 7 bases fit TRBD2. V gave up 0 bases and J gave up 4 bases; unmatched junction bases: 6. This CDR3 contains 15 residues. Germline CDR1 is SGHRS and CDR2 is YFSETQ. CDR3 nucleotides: TGCGCCAGCAGCTTGGTTGGGGGAGGGCCAGAGACCCAGTACTTC. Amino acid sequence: CASSLVGGGPETQYF.

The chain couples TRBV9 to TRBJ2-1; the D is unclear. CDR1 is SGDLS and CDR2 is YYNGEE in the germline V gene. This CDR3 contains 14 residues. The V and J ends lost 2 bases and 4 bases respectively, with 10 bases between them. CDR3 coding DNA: TGTGCCAGCAGCGTCTCGTCCCGGTACAATGAGCAGTTCTTC. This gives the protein CASSVSSRYNEQFF.

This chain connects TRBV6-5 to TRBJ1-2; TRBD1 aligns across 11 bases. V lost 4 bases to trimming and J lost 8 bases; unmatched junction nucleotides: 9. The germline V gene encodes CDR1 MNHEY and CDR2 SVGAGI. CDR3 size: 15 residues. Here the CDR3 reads CASSLRDRGNEGYTF. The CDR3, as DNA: TGTGCCAGCAGTTTGCGGGACAGGGGGAACGAGGGCTACACCTTC.

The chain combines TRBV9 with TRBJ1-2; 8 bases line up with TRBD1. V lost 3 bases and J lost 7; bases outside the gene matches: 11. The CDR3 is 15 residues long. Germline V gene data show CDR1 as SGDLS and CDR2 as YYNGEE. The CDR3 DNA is TGTGCCAGCAGCGCCCGACAGGGGAATTTAGCTGGCTACACCTTC. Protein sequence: CASSARQGNLAGYTF.

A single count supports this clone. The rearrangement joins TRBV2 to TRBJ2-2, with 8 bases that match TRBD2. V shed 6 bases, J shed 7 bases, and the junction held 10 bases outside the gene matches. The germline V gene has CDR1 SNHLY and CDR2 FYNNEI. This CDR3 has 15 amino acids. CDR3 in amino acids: CASRGLAGRGGELFF. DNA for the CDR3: TGTGCCAGCAGGGGGCTAGCGGGTCGAGGCGGGGAGCTGTTTTTT.

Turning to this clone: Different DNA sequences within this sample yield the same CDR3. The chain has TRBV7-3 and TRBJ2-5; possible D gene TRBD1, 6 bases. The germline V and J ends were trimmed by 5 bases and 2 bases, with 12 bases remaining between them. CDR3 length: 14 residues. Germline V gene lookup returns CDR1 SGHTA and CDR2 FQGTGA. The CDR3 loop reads CASSPTGLQETQYF. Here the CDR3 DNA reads TGTGCCAGCAGCCCGACAGGCCTTCAAGAGACCCAGTACTTC.

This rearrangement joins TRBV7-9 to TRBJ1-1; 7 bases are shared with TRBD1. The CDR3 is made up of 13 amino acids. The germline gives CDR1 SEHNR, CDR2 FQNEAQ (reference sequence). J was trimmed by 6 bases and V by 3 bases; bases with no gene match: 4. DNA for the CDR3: TGTGCCAGCAGCTTCACAGGGGAGGCTGAAGCTTTCTTT. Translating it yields CASSFTGEAEAFF.

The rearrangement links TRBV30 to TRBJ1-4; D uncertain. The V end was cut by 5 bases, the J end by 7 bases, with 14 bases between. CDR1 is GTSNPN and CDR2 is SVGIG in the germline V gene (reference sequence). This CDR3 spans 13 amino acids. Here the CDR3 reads CAWHGNRGEKLFF. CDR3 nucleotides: TGTGCCTGGCACGGAAATCGGGGTGAAAAACTGTTTTTT.

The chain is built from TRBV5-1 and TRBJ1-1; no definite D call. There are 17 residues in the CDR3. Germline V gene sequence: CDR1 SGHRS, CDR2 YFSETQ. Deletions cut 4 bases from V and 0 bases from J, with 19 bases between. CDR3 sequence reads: CASSPVLSQTMNTEAFF. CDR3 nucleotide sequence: TGCGCCAGCAGCCCCGTTCTTAGTCAGACCATGAACACTGAAGCTTTCTTT.

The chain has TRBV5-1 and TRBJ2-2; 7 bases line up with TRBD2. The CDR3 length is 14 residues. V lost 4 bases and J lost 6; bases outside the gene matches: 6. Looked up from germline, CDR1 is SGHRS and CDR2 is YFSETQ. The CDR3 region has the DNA TGCGCCAGCAGCACCGGACTAGAAGCCGGGGAGCTGTTTTTT. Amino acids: CASSTGLEAGELFF.

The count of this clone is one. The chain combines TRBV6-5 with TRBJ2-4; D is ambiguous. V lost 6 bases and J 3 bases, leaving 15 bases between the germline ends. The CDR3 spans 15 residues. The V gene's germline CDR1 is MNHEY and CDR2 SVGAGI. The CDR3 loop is CASRPLTSSKNIQYF. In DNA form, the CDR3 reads TGTGCCAGCAGACCTCTTACGTCTAGCAAAAACATTCAGTACTTC.

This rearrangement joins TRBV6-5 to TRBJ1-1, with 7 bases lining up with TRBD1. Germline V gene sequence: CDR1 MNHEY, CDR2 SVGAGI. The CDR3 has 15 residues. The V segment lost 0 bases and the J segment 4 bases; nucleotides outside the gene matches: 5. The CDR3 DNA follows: TGTGCCAGCAGTTACTCGCAGGGGGTGGGCACTGAAGCTTTCTTT. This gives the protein CASSYSQGVGTEAFF.

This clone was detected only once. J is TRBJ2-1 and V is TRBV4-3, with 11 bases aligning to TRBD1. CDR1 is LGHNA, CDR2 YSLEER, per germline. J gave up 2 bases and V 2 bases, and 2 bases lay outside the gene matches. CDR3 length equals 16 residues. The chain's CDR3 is CASSQWTGGAYNEQFF. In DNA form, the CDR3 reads TGCGCCAGCAGCCAATGGACAGGGGGCGCCTACAATGAGCAGTTCTTC.

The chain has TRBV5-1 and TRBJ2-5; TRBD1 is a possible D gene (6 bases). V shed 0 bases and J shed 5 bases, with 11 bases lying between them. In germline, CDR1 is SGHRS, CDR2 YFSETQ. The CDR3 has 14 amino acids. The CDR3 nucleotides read TGCGCCAGCAGCTTGGCAGGGGATGTGGAGACCCAGTACTTC. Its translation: CASSLAGDVETQYF.

The CDR3 bases are TGCGCCAGCAGCCGGGGGGAGAGACTAGAGTATGGGAATGAGCAGTTCTTC. It encodes CASSRGERLEYGNEQFF. The chain employs TRBV4-3 and TRBJ2-1; possible D gene TRBD2, 6 bases. Trimming stripped 4 bases from V and 7 bases from J, with 23 bases between. The CDR3 runs to 17 residues. The V gene's germline CDR1 is LGHNA and CDR2 YSLEER.